What follows are 27 T cell receptor beta chains derived from one specimen sequenced in a study of persistence of HIV-infected CD4 T cells. This nonspecific control used anti-CD3/anti-CD28 bead stimulation of CD4+ T cells. Sorting selected CD4+ T cells upregulating both CD40 ligand and CD69. This was the immunoSEQ version 4 assay in survey mode. The table came from immunoSEQ multiplex PCR; TCRdb's copy has only in-frame clones and leaves some out. The table shows roughly 41,000 clones, with around 90% occurring only once. No antigens are known for them. The sample here was CD4+ T cells sorted from PBMCs after roughly 18-hour stimulation, taken from a patient who received antiretroviral therapy. The receptors come from an adult man with HIV who was CMV-seropositive.

The V gene is TRBV7-2, the J gene TRBJ2-4; possibly TRBD2 for D (6 bases). From germline, CDR1 is SGHTA and CDR2 FQGNSA. The V and J ends lost 5 bases and 0 bases respectively, with 20 bases between them. The CDR3 has 18 residues. CDR3 sequence: CASSPRRASTLAKNIQYF. The CDR3 nucleotides are TGTGCCAGCAGCCCACGGAGGGCCTCCACACTAGCCAAAAACATTCAGTACTTC.

V and J are TRBV6-1 and TRBJ1-1; D may be TRBD1 (6 bases). This CDR3 comprises 14 residues. V was shortened by 2 bases and J by 4 bases, with 11 bases between the two germline ends. Germline V gives CDR1 MNHNS, CDR2 SASEGT. The DNA of the CDR3 is TGTGCCAGCAGTGAATCGGGGGCGCGCACTGAAGCTTTCTTT. Translation gives CASSESGARTEAFF.

The chain combines TRBV28 with TRBJ1-1; D gene uncertain. Trimming took 5 bases from V and 2 from J, leaving 12 bases between them. This CDR3 has 14 amino acids. Germline V gene data show CDR1 as MDHEN and CDR2 as SYDVKM. The CDR3: CASSLGLGNTEAFF. The DNA for the CDR3 is TGTGCCAGCAGTCTTGGGCTGGGAAACACTGAAGCTTTCTTT.

The V gene is TRBV7-9, the J gene TRBJ1-5, with D unclear. The ends were cut back, 4 bases at V and 4 bases at J, with 11 bases in the middle. From germline, CDR1 is SEHNR and CDR2 FQNEAQ (reference sequence). The CDR3 is 14 residues long. The CDR3 sequence is CASSSGSTNQPQHF. The CDR3 DNA follows: TGTGCCAGCAGCTCGGGATCTACGAATCAGCCCCAGCATTTT.

The chain joins TRBV13 to TRBJ2-7; D possibly corresponds to TRBD2 (6 bases). V was shortened by 3 bases and J by 0 bases, with 9 bases between the two germline ends. Germline assignment: CDR1 PRHDT and CDR2 FYEKMQ (reference sequence). CDR3 size: 14 residues. As DNA, the CDR3 is TGTGCCAGCAGCTTCCCGGGGGTCTCCTACGAGCAGTACTTC. It is translated as CASSFPGVSYEQYF.

The chain recombines TRBV27 with TRBJ1-1; 7 bases are shared with TRBD1. Trimming took 4 bases from V and 9 from J; bases not matched to a gene: 23. Germline lookup yields CDR1 MNHEY and CDR2 SMNVEV (reference sequence). This CDR3 spans 18 amino acids. The CDR3 reads CASSSGRGKTHLRQKAFF. The CDR3 DNA sequence: TGTGCCAGCAGTTCGGGCAGGGGGAAAACTCATCTTCGGCAAAAAGCTTTCTTT.

The chain joins TRBV6-5 to TRBJ1-2; D gene ambiguous. Germline-derived CDR1 and CDR2 are MNHEY and SVGAGI. The CDR3 has 12 residues. V was cut by 0 bases and J by 14 bases, with 13 bases left in between. Written as DNA, the CDR3 is TGTGCCAGCAGTTACTCCAAGGGTGGTAAGACCTTC. Amino acid sequence: CASSYSKGGKTF.

The chain couples TRBV12-3 or TRBV12-4 to TRBJ1-2; no clear D gene. This CDR3 is 12 amino acids long. The V end was cut by 2 bases, the J end by 8 bases, with 9 bases between. The CDR3 reads CASSLRVKGYTF. The CDR3 DNA reads TGTGCCAGCAGTTTAAGGGTCAAAGGCTACACCTTC.

This chain links TRBV30 with TRBJ2-7; the D is unclear. The CDR3 runs 11 residues. Germline-derived CDR1 and CDR2 are GTSNPN and SVGIG (reference sequence). Trimming stripped 1 base from V and 3 bases from J, with 4 bases between. CDR3 region: CAWSGGYEQYF. CDR3 DNA: TGTGCCTGGAGTGGGGGCTACGAGCAGTACTTC. Complete variable domain (other parts from reference TRBV30 and TRBJ2-7): SQTIHQWPATLVQPVGSPLSLECTVEGTSNPNLYWYRQAAGRGLQLLFYSVGIGQISSEVPQNLSASRPQDRQFILSSKKLLLSDSGFYLCAWSGGYEQYFGPGTRLTVT.

This clone has only a few counts. The CDR3 DNA sequence: TGTGCCAGCAAAGGAAGGGGACTGAACACTGAAGCTTTCTTT. Translating gives CASKGRGLNTEAFF. V usage is TRBV6-5 and J usage is TRBJ1-1; weak D call: TRBD1 (5 bases). Trimming shortened V by 7 bases and J by 0 bases, and 12 bases separated the two germline ends. This CDR3 is built from 14 residues. The germline gives CDR1 MNHEY, CDR2 SVGAGI.

The chain combines TRBV7-2 with TRBJ1-3; D ambiguous. The CDR3 covers 17 residues. Trimming pared 0 bases from V and 4 bases from J, leaving 16 bases between. In germline, CDR1 is SGHTA, CDR2 FQGNSA. The CDR3 loop is CASSLATRPIQGNTIYF. The CDR3 DNA is TGTGCCAGCAGCTTAGCGACACGGCCGATTCAGGGAAACACCATATATTTT. The whole variable domain, filled in from reference TRBV7-2 and TRBJ1-3, reads GAGVSQSPSNKVTEKGKDVELRCDPISGHTALYWYRQSLGQGLEFLIYFQGNSAPDKSGLPSDRFSAERTGGSVSTLTIQRTQQEDSAVYLCASSLATRPIQGNTIYFGEGSWLTVV.

The rearrangement uses TRBV7-2 and TRBJ2-7; 9 bases fit TRBD2. The junction had 15 bases not matched to a gene; V was cut back by 6 bases and J by 6 bases. This CDR3 spans 16 amino acids. CDR1 and CDR2 (germline): SGHTA, FQGNSA. CDR3 amino acids: CASSTIPGLASSEQYF. CDR3 sequence (DNA): TGTGCCAGCAGTACCATACCGGGACTAGCTTCCAGCGAGCAGTACTTC.

The chain joins TRBV2 to TRBJ2-3; possible D gene TRBD1, 6 bases. CDR3 length: 15 amino acids. CDR1 is SNHLY and CDR2 is FYNNEI in the germline V gene. V was clipped by 10 bases and J by 1 base, with 18 bases between them. In DNA, the CDR3 is TGTGCCACCACGGAGGACACAGGGCGCACAGATACGCAGTATTTT. This gives the protein CATTEDTGRTDTQYF.

This chain links TRBV30 with TRBJ1-1; no firm D call. CDR3 length: 14 amino acids. The V end was cut by 4 bases, the J end by 1 base, with 13 bases between. Germline V gene data show CDR1 as GTSNPN and CDR2 as SVGIG (reference sequence). CDR3 sequence reads: CAWNRRVSNTEAFF. The CDR3 bases are TGTGCCTGGAATAGAAGGGTATCGAACACTGAAGCTTTCTTT. The full variable domain, completed using reference TRBV30 and TRBJ1-1, is SQTIHQWPATLVQPVGSPLSLECTVEGTSNPNLYWYRQAAGRGLQLLFYSVGIGQISSEVPQNLSASRPQDRQFILSSKKLLLSDSGFYLCAWNRRVSNTEAFFGQGTRLTVV.

The genes are TRBV6-5 and TRBJ1-4, with D unclear. In germline, CDR1 is MNHEY, CDR2 SVGAGI. Trimming left V 6 bases short and J 0 bases short, with 11 bases between. This CDR3 spans 15 amino acids. The CDR3 spells CASRALAATNEKLFF. The CDR3 DNA follows: TGTGCCAGCAGAGCGTTGGCAGCAACTAATGAAAAACTGTTTTTT.

J is TRBJ1-1 and V is TRBV29-1; D remains ambiguous. The CDR3 contains 11 residues. Germline CDR1 SQVTM, CDR2 ANQGSEA. V was trimmed by 6 bases and J by 2 bases, leaving 7 bases between them. The DNA for the CDR3 is TGCAGCGTCGCCCTAAACACTGAAGCTTTCTTT. Protein product: CSVALNTEAFF.

This chain links TRBV5-5 with TRBJ1-1; weak D call: TRBD1 (6 bases). Germline V gene lookup returns CDR1 SGHKS and CDR2 YYEKEE (reference sequence). This CDR3 spans 13 amino acids. Trimming left V 0 bases short and J 3 bases short, with 6 bases between. CDR3 sequence reads: CASSLDRDTEAFF. The CDR3 DNA reads TGTGCCAGCAGCTTGGACAGGGACACTGAAGCTTTCTTT.

The chain combines TRBV10-3 with TRBJ2-7, with 10 bases identical to TRBD1. Germline V gene lookup returns CDR1 ENHRY and CDR2 SYGVKD. Losses at the gene ends were 4 bases for V and 6 bases for J; bases not matched to a gene: 15. CDR3 length equals 17 residues. The CDR3 DNA sequence: TGTGCCATCAGTGGACAGGGGGCGCTGGGCTATAAGGGCGAGCAGTACTTC. Its translation: CAISGQGALGYKGEQYF.

This rearrangement joins TRBV7-9 to TRBJ1-5; 9 positions agree with TRBD1. In germline, CDR1 is SEHNR, CDR2 FQNEAQ (reference sequence). The CDR3 covers 15 residues. Trimming took 5 bases from V and 3 from J; bases not matched to a gene: 5. CDR3 DNA sequence: TGTGCCAGCAGCGCCGGACAGGGGAACAATCAGCCCCAGCATTTT. It codes for CASSAGQGNNQPQHF.

The rearrangement uses TRBV7-3 and TRBJ2-7; D may match TRBD1 or TRBD2 (5 bases each). The CDR3 covers 13 residues. Germline V gene data show CDR1 as SGHTA and CDR2 as FQGTGA. Deletions cut 11 bases from V and 6 bases from J, with 20 bases between. CDR3 sequence reads: CASGASPDGEQYF. CDR3 DNA: TGTGCCTCCGGGGCCTCTCCGGATGGCGAGCAGTACTTC.

The chain couples TRBV19 to TRBJ1-5, with D possibly TRBD1 on 5 matching bases. Between the trimmed V and J ends, which lost 6 bases and 4 bases, there was a span of 13 bases. The CDR3 is 14 residues long. In germline, CDR1 is LNHDA, CDR2 SQIVND (reference sequence). CDR3 sequence: CASSQSGGNQPQHF. In nucleotides, the CDR3 is TGTGCCAGTAGCCAATCGGGGGGGAATCAGCCCCAGCATTTT. The whole variable domain, remainder taken from reference TRBV19 and TRBJ1-5, is DGGITQSPKYLFRKEGQNVTLSCEQNLNHDAMYWYRQDPGQGLRLIYYSQIVNDFQKGDIAEGYSVSREKKESFPLTVTSAQKNPTAFYLCASSQSGGNQPQHFGDGTRLSIL.

This clone was counted between two and nine times. This sequence joins TRBV6-4 and TRBJ2-4, with TRBD2 identical over 7 bases. J was trimmed by 0 bases and V by 6 bases; bases with no gene match: 8. Germline V gene lookup returns CDR1 MRHNA and CDR2 SNTAGT. CDR3 length: 16 residues. The CDR3 spells CASREWDYLAKNIQYF. Written as DNA, the CDR3 is TGTGCCAGCAGAGAATGGGACTATTTAGCCAAAAACATTCAGTACTTC.

The chain has TRBV7-8 and TRBJ2-2, with a possible D match to TRBD1 (6 bases). Germline V gene data show CDR1 as SGHVS and CDR2 as FQNEAQ. This CDR3 spans 13 amino acids. V lost 6 bases to trimming and J lost 6 bases, with 11 bases between them. CDR3 bases: TGTGCCAGCAGTCCAGGGGTATCCGGGGAGCTGTTTTTT. This sequence encodes CASSPGVSGELFF.

This clone was observed a few times. The chain couples TRBV10-1 to TRBJ2-1; no definite D call. V dropped 6 bases and J dropped 2 bases, with 2 bases sitting between them. CDR1 is WNHNN, CDR2 SYGVQD, per germline (reference sequence). The CDR3 contains 11 residues. CDR3: CASSAYNEQFF. Here the CDR3 DNA reads TGCGCCAGCAGCGCCTACAATGAGCAGTTCTTC.

This rearrangement joins TRBV7-8 to TRBJ1-2, with 10 bases matching TRBD1. The germline V gene has CDR1 SGHVS and CDR2 FQNEAQ. V lost 5 bases to trimming and J lost 7 bases; unmatched junction nucleotides: 10. CDR3 size: 15 residues. CDR3 loop: CASSPVTGGGGGYTF. The CDR3 region has the DNA TGTGCCAGCAGCCCGGTGACAGGGGGCGGGGGTGGCTACACCTTC. Together with reference TRBV7-8 and TRBJ1-2, the CDR3 gives the full variable domain: GAGVSQSPRYKVAKRGQDVALRCDPISGHVSLFWYQQALGQGPEFLTYFQNEAQLDKSGLPSDRFFAERPEGSVSTLKIQRTQQEDSAVYLCASSPVTGGGGGYTFGSGTRLTVV.

The chain links TRBV10-3 to TRBJ2-7; possibly TRBD1 for D (5 bases). Trimming took 8 bases from V and 4 from J, leaving 12 bases between them. Germline CDR1 ENHRY, CDR2 SYGVKD. The CDR3 contains 12 residues. The CDR3 DNA is TGTGCCATCGGCAGGGATGGTTACGAGCAGTACTTC. Translation: CAIGRDGYEQYF.

The chain has TRBV25-1 and TRBJ2-7, with D possibly TRBD1 on 6 matching bases. Germline CDR1 MGHDK, CDR2 SYGVNS. CDR3 size: 13 residues. Trimming removed 6 bases at V and 2 bases at J, with 11 bases between. The CDR3 nucleotides read TGTGCCAGCAGAAAGGGGGTTGCCTACGAGCAGTACTTC. Protein: CASRKGVAYEQYF.